This T cell receptor beta chain was obtained from a study of OX40 agonist ivuxolimab in advanced cancers. At the level of the study: Dose-escalation patients were diagnosed with hepatocellular carcinoma, melanoma, renal cell cancer or head and neck cancer. Study results and limitations: Expanded peripheral T cells had an undetermined antigen specificity.

V lost 7 bases and J lost 4; bases outside the gene matches: 14. The CDR3 loop spans 18 amino acids. In germline, CDR1 is LGHNT, CDR2 FRNRAP. Here immunoSEQ multiplex PCR was the method, and the copy in TCRdb shows in-frame clones only, minus some. The profile shows more than 80,000 clones, 87% of them singletons. Notes on this clone: Its antigen remains unknown.

This TCR was sampled from an adult with an advanced solid tumor such as melanoma, head and neck, liver or kidney cancer. The sample here was CD4+ or CD8+ T cells sorted from blood, taken in a trial of the OX40 agonist ivuxolimab. The chain has TRBV12-5 and TRBJ2-2; 11 bases are shared with TRBD2. In DNA, the CDR3 is TGTGCTAGTGCTCCGGGGACTAGCGGAGCGGCGGGCACCGGGGAGCTGTTTTTT. This codes for CASAPGTSGAAGTGELFF. The whole variable domain, remainder taken from reference TRBV12-5 and TRBJ2-2, is DARVTQTPRHKVTEMGQEVTMRCQPILGHNTVFWYRQTMMQGLELLAYFRNRAPLDDSGMPKDRFSAEMPDATLATLKIQPSEPRDSAVYFCASAPGTSGAAGTGELFFGEGSRLTVL.